Each of the 18 T cell receptor beta chains below was sequenced from the same sample in a study of CD8 T cells in ankylosing spondylitis (dated by TCRdb to about 2017). Findings and caveats that apply to the study as a whole: Blood from ankylosing spondylitis patients appeared to be characterized by a TCR beta motif composed of roughly 8 highly homologous amino acid variants.

Library preparation used 5' RACE. The reads were generated on an Illumina HiSeq 2500. The raw public data were reprocessed by TCRdb itself: fastp quality trimming at Q25, MiXCR clonotype calling, in-frame beta chains only. Each entry merges the rows of one CDR3 protein and shows their most common DNA and genes. The sample contains 250,000 to 350,000 distinct CDR3 sequences, 6.5% to 10% of them found a single time. Of the sample, more than 12% falls within the top ten clones. Their antigens are not known. Sequenced input: blood, either unsorted or a sorted T cell fraction (not recorded which). Every receptor here comes from a male donor with ankylosing spondylitis.

This chain joins TRBV27 and TRBJ1-2, with D unclear. Trimming cost V 8 bases and J 0 bases, with 7 bases left between them. CDR3 length: 12 residues. CDR1 MNHEY and CDR2 SMNVEV come from the germline V gene (reference sequence). As DNA, the CDR3 is TGTGCCAGCGCGACGGCTAACTATGGCTACACCTTC. Its translation: CASATANYGYTF.

The chain employs TRBV12-3 or TRBV12-4 and TRBJ2-1; 14 positions match TRBD2. The CDR3 totals 15 residues. The trim removed 10 bases at V and 6 bases at J, leaving 8 bases unmatched. This chain's CDR3 is CANSDGTSGSNEQFF. The CDR3, as DNA: TGTGCCAACTCAGATGGGACTAGCGGGAGCAATGAGCAGTTCTTC.

The chain employs TRBV27 and TRBJ2-1, with TRBD2 as a possible D gene (5 bases). Germline V gene data show CDR1 as MNHEY and CDR2 as SMNVEV (reference sequence). The CDR3 spans 13 residues. Trimming cost V 7 bases and J 6 bases, with 13 bases left between them. The CDR3 region is CASNRGSINEQFF. The CDR3 bases are TGTGCCAGCAACCGAGGGTCAATCAATGAGCAGTTCTTC.

This clonotype turned up a few times. The chain combines TRBV6-4 with TRBJ2-1; 10 bases line up with TRBD2. V lost 8 bases to trimming and J lost 12 bases; unmatched junction nucleotides: 10. This CDR3 has 13 amino acids. Germline V CDR1 and CDR2: MRHNA, SNTAGT. The CDR3 loop is CASRASGREVQFF. The DNA for the CDR3 is TGTGCCAGCCGGGCTAGCGGGAGAGAGGTGCAGTTCTTC.

Ten or more counts support this clonotype. The V call is TRBV5-1, the J call TRBJ2-1; 8 bases are a match to TRBD2. The CDR3 totals 16 residues. Per germline, CDR1 SGHRS and CDR2 YFSETQ. J was trimmed by 8 bases and V by 4 bases; bases with no gene match: 14. The CDR3 DNA is TGCGCCAGCAGCCTGGTGGCCAGCGGGAGAGGGGATGAGCAGTTCTTC. Translating it yields CASSLVASGRGDEQFF.

This chain links TRBV29-1 with TRBJ2-3, with 12 nucleotides matching TRBD2. Trimming removed 8 bases from V and 6 bases from J; junction bases left unmatched: 6. Germline CDR1 reads SQVTM; CDR2 reads ANQGSEA. This CDR3 spans 13 amino acids. Here the CDR3 reads CSTWTSGTDTQYF. The CDR3 DNA sequence: TGCAGCACTTGGACTAGCGGGACGGATACGCAGTATTTT.

The J gene is TRBJ2-3, the V gene TRBV10-3, with D hard to call. The length of the CDR3 is 15 residues. CDR1 is ENHRY and CDR2 is SYGVKD in the germline V gene. Trimming removed 4 bases from V and 6 bases from J, with 17 bases in between. CDR3 amino acids: CAISGASGPGDTQYF. CDR3 DNA: TGTGCCATCAGTGGAGCGTCGGGCCCCGGGGATACGCAGTATTTT.

Many counts were recorded for this clonotype. This sequence joins TRBV20-1 and TRBJ2-6, with D possibly TRBD2 on 5 matching bases. Trimming took 6 bases from V and 1 from J, leaving 10 bases between them. This CDR3 comprises 14 residues. Germline V gene data show CDR1 as DFQATT and CDR2 as SNEGSKA (reference sequence). The CDR3 DNA follows: TGCAGTGCGCCACGGGATTCTGGGGCCAACGTCCTGACTTTC. This codes for CSAPRDSGANVLTF.

V usage is TRBV7-3 and J usage is TRBJ2-3, with TRBD2 matching over 10 bases. The CDR3 extends over 17 amino acids. The germline gives CDR1 SGHTA, CDR2 FQGTGA. V trimming: 0 bases; J trimming: 2 bases; junction bases outside the gene matches: 5. This CDR3 reads CASSLTGLAATTDTQYF. In DNA form, the CDR3 reads TGTGCCAGCAGCTTAACCGGACTAGCGGCTACCACAGATACGCAGTATTTT. Using reference TRBV7-3 and TRBJ2-3 for the parts outside the CDR3, the full variable domain is GAGVSQTPSNKVTEKGKYVELRCDPISGHTALYWYRQSLGQGPEFLIYFQGTGAADDSGLPNDRFFAVRPEGSVSTLKIQRTERGDSAVYLCASSLTGLAATTDTQYFGPGTRLTVL.

In its sample, this clonotype was seen a few times. J is TRBJ2-2 and V is TRBV29-1; either TRBD1 or TRBD2 may fit D (5 bases each). The CDR3 is made up of 13 amino acids. V lost 7 bases, J lost 1 base, and 10 bases lay in between. Germline CDR1 reads SQVTM; CDR2 reads ANQGSEA. CDR3 amino acids: CSARDGNTGELFF. The CDR3, as DNA: TGCAGCGCTCGGGACGGGAACACCGGGGAGCTGTTTTTT.

This clonotype was detected only a few times. The rearrangement uses TRBV5-1 and TRBJ2-3, with a possible D match to TRBD2 (6 bases). Deletions cut 4 bases from V and 6 bases from J, with 15 bases between. There are 14 residues in the CDR3. Germline CDR1 reads SGHRS; CDR2 reads YFSETQ. CDR3 sequence: CASSRTGVVDTQYF. CDR3 DNA sequence: TGCGCCAGCAGCCGGACGGGGGTAGTGGATACGCAGTATTTT. Complete variable domain (other parts from reference TRBV5-1 and TRBJ2-3): KAGVTQTPRYLIKTRGQQVTLSCSPISGHRSVSWYQQTPGQGLQFLFEYFSETQRNKGNFPGRFSGRQFSNSRSEMNVSTLELGDSALYLCASSRTGVVDTQYFGPGTRLTVL.

This clonotype was picked up a small number of times. The chain links TRBV4-3 to TRBJ2-1; D is possibly TRBD1 (6 bases). Per germline, CDR1 LGHNA and CDR2 YSLEER. The CDR3 runs to 17 residues. Trimming shortened V by 1 base and J by 7 bases, and 20 bases separated the two germline ends. DNA for the CDR3: TGCGCCAGCAGCCAAGGCCCAGACAGGAAAATCTCGAATGAGCAGTTCTTC. Translated, it gives CASSQGPDRKISNEQFF.

The rearrangement joins TRBV7-9 to TRBJ2-5; a possible D gene is TRBD2 (6 bases). Germline CDR1 reads SEHNR; CDR2 reads FQNEAQ (reference sequence). CDR3 size: 14 residues. V gave up 6 bases and J gave up 7 bases, with 18 bases separating them. CDR3 sequence (DNA): TGTGCCAGCAGGACTCCGGGAGAAGATTGGACCCAGTACTTC. Its translation: CASRTPGEDWTQYF.

This clonotype was detected many times. J is TRBJ2-2 and V is TRBV4-2, with D possibly being TRBD1 (5 bases). V was trimmed by 2 bases and J by 4 bases, leaving 11 bases between them. The CDR3 consists of 15 residues. Per germline, CDR1 LGHNA and CDR2 YNFKEQ. The CDR3: CASSQWRQSTGELFF. DNA for the CDR3: TGTGCCAGCAGCCAATGGAGACAGTCCACCGGGGAGCTGTTTTTT.

This clonotype came up a few times. The V gene is TRBV15, the J gene TRBJ2-7, with D tentatively TRBD2 (6 bases). Trimming removed 0 bases from V and 6 bases from J, with 9 bases in between. The CDR3 sequence is 13 residues long. Germline lookup yields CDR1 LNHNV and CDR2 YYDKDF (reference sequence). CDR3 coding DNA: TGTGCCACCAGCAGAGATCTGGGGGGCGAGCAGTACTTC. Translating gives CATSRDLGGEQYF. The variable domain in full, with the rest retrieved from reference TRBV15 and TRBJ2-7, is DAMVIQNPRYQVTQFGKPVTLSCSQTLNHNVMYWYQQKSSQAPKLLFHYYDKDFNNEADTPDNFQSRRPNTSFCFLDIRSPGLGDTAMYLCATSRDLGGEQYFGPGTRLTVT.

The sample holds a few counts of this clonotype. This CDR3 reads CASSLAGGGYTF. CDR3 DNA sequence: TGTGCCAGCAGCTTAGCCGGGGGCGGCTACACCTTC. The chain is built from TRBV11-2 and TRBJ1-2; a possible D gene is TRBD1 (6 bases). Germline CDR1 and CDR2: SGHAT and FQNNGV. The CDR3 is 12 amino acids. Trimming took 1 base from V and 8 from J, leaving 8 bases between them.

This clonotype has just a few counts. The chain is built from TRBV24-1 and TRBJ1-5; D is unclear. The germline V gene encodes CDR1 KGHDR and CDR2 SFDVKD. The length of the CDR3 is 13 residues. V was trimmed by 6 bases and J by 0 bases, leaving 5 bases between them. The DNA for the CDR3 is TGTGCCACCAGTTCAGGTAGCAATCAGCCCCAGCATTTT. Translated, it gives CATSSGSNQPQHF.

This clonotype was seen ten or more times. The V and J genes are TRBV20-1 and TRBJ1-5; no firm D call. The CDR3 consists of 13 residues. Germline values: CDR1 DFQATT, CDR2 SNEGSKA (reference sequence). Trimming removed 2 bases at V and 0 bases at J, with 5 bases between. This CDR3 is CSARIPSNQPQHF. CDR3 sequence (DNA): TGCAGTGCTAGAATCCCTAGCAATCAGCCCCAGCATTTT.